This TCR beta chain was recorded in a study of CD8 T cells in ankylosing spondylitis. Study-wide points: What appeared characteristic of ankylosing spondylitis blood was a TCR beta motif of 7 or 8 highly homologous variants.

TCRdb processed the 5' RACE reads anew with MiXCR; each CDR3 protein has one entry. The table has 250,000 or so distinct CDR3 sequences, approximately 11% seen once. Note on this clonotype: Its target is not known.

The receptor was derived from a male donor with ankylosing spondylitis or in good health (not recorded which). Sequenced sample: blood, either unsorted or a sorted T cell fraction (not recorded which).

Written as DNA, the CDR3 is TGCGCCAGCGGATATTCACCCCTCCACTTT. Its protein product is CASGYSPLHF. The chain links TRBV23-1 to TRBJ1-6; D is undetermined. TRBV23-1 is flagged as an ORF with uncertain function. Trimming pared 8 bases from V and 8 bases from J, leaving 4 bases between. The CDR3 extends over 10 amino acids.